This record covers a single TCR beta chain. Its matching antigen is unknown. This sample stems from a study of cytomegalovirus exposure and HLA in healthy donors. PCR amplification relied on 60 Vbeta primers (plus 13 Jbeta primers). The table came from immunoSEQ multiplex PCR; TCRdb's copy has only in-frame clones and leaves some out. The data hold about 52,000 clones, with less than 70% observed a single time. Trimming shortened V by 5 bases and J by 3 bases, and 11 bases separated the two germline ends. The CDR3 sequence is 13 residues long. CDR1 and CDR2 from the germline V gene are SGHTA and FQGNSA. Overall study findings and caveats: The authors later linked a missense DCLRE1C variant to TCR beta V- and J-gene trimming.

The source of this sequence is a human donor in good health. V and J are TRBV7-2 and TRBJ2-7; tentatively, D is TRBD1 (6 bases). Material: PBMCs. The chain's CDR3 is CASSQDRSYEQYF. The DNA of the CDR3 is TGTGCCAGCAGCCAAGACAGGAGCTACGAGCAGTACTTC.